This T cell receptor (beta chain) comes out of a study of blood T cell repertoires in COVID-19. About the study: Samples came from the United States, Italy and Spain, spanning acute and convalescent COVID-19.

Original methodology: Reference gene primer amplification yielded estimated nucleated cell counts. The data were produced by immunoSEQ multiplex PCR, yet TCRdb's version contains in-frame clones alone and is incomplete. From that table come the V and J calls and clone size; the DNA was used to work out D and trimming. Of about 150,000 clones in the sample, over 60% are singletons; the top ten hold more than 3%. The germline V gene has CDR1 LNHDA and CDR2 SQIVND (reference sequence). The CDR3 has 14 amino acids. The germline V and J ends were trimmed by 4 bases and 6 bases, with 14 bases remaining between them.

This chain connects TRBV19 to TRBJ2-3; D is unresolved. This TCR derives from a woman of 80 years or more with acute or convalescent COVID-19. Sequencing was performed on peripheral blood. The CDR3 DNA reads TGTGCCAGTAGTAACAGAAGGCCAGAGGATACGCAGTATTTT. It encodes CASSNRRPEDTQYF.